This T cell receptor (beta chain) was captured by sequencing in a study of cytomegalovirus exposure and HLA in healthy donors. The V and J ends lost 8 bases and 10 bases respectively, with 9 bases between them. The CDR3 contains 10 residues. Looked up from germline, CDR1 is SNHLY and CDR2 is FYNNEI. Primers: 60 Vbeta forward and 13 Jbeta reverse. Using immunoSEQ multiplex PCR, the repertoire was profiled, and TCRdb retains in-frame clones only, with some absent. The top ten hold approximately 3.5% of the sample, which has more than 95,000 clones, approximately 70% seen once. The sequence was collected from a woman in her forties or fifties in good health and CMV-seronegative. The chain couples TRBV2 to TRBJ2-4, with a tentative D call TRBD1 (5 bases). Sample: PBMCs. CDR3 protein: CASSKGIQYF. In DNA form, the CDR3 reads TGTGCCAGCTCAAAGGGGATTCAGTACTTC.